Below are 27 T cell receptor beta chains sequenced from a single sample in a study of shared clonotypes between healthy human individuals. Profiled with immunoSEQ multiplex PCR; TCRdb holds only in-frame clones, not every one. The sample lists about 1.5 million clones, approximately 98% occurring once. Material for sequencing was naive CD4+ T cells sorted from blood. Stated subset: CD45RA+ positively selected. Receptors were obtained from a man aged 25 to 40 in good health.

This chain links TRBV5-6 with TRBJ2-7; 8 nucleotides align to TRBD1. V shed 2 bases, J shed 3 bases, and the junction held 7 bases outside the gene matches. The CDR3 is 15 amino acids. CDR1 is SGHDT, CDR2 YYEEEE, per germline. The CDR3 sequence: CASSLPGQANYEQYF. CDR3 nucleotide sequence: TGTGCCAGCAGCTTACCGGGACAGGCGAACTACGAGCAGTACTTC.

V is TRBV11-2 and J is TRBJ2-1; no reliable D call. CDR3 size: 13 residues. The germline V gene has CDR1 SGHAT and CDR2 FQNNGV. Trimming took off 3 bases at V and 4 bases at J, with 7 bases between the two ends. CDR3 in amino acids: CASSFEIYNEQFF. For the CDR3, the DNA is TGTGCCAGCAGCTTTGAGATTTACAATGAGCAGTTCTTC.

The chain recombines TRBV29-1 with TRBJ2-5; no definite D call. Germline assignment: CDR1 SQVTM and CDR2 ANQGSEA. Trimming pared 3 bases from V and 1 base from J, leaving 9 bases between. This CDR3 has 13 amino acids. CDR3 in DNA: TGCAGCGTTGATGGGCAGTTCCAAGAGACCCAGTACTTC. Protein product: CSVDGQFQETQYF. Using reference TRBV29-1 and TRBJ2-5 for the parts outside the CDR3, the full variable domain is SAVISQKPSRDICQRGTSLTIQCQVDSQVTMMFWYRQQPGQSLTLIATANQGSEATYESGFVIDKFPISRPNLTFSTLTVSNMSPEDSSIYLCSVDGQFQETQYFGPGTRLLVL.

V and J are TRBV19 and TRBJ2-1; 16 bases match TRBD2. CDR3 length: 19 residues. The germline V gene has CDR1 LNHDA and CDR2 SQIVND (reference sequence). V was pared by 6 bases and J by 3 bases, with 11 bases of the junction left unmatched. The CDR3 DNA reads TGTGCCAGTAGCCGCTCCGGGACTAGCGGGAGGGTACTCTACAATGAGCAGTTCTTC. Its translation is CASSRSGTSGRVLYNEQFF.

J is TRBJ2-5 and V is TRBV5-1, with TRBD2 identical over 8 bases. With 0 bases clipped from V and 4 bases from J, the junction kept 2 bases outside the gene matches. Germline V gene lookup returns CDR1 SGHRS and CDR2 YFSETQ. The CDR3 spans 14 residues. Written as DNA, the CDR3 is TGCGCCAGCAGCTTGGCGACTAGCGCAGAGACCCAGTACTTC. It codes for CASSLATSAETQYF.

J is TRBJ2-1 and V is TRBV20-1; no firm D call. The CDR3 runs to 11 residues. Between the trimmed V and J ends, which lost 6 bases and 8 bases, there was a span of 11 bases. The germline CDR1 and CDR2 sequences are DFQATT and SNEGSKA (reference sequence). In nucleotides, the CDR3 is TGCAGTGCCCAGACGTTAGATGAGCAGTTCTTC. Its translation is CSAQTLDEQFF.

This clone has just one count. The rearrangement joins TRBV7-9 to TRBJ2-3; D ambiguous. Trimming left V 1 base short and J 5 bases short, with 13 bases between. The CDR3 sequence is 15 residues long. The germline V gene encodes CDR1 SEHNR and CDR2 FQNEAQ (reference sequence). This CDR3 is CASSLGSGFLDTQYF. In nucleotides, the CDR3 is TGTGCCAGCAGCTTAGGTAGTGGATTCCTAGATACGCAGTATTTT.

V usage is TRBV7-8 and J usage is TRBJ2-5; no clear D gene. V was cut by 3 bases and J by 1 base, with 6 bases left in between. The CDR3 is 13 amino acids. The germline gives CDR1 SGHVS, CDR2 FQNEAQ. The CDR3: CASSFGLQETQYF. The CDR3 DNA sequence: TGTGCCAGCAGCTTTGGCCTCCAAGAGACCCAGTACTTC.

V is TRBV4-3 and J is TRBJ2-1; 7 bases are shared with TRBD2. The CDR3 has 17 residues. The V and J ends lost 0 bases and 6 bases, in that order; junction bases with no gene match: 11. The germline V gene has CDR1 LGHNA and CDR2 YSLEER. The CDR3 sequence is CASSQDPAGSVVNEQFF. DNA of the CDR3: TGCGCCAGCAGCCAAGATCCAGCGGGAAGCGTCGTCAATGAGCAGTTCTTC.

This chain joins TRBV28 and TRBJ2-7; D possibly corresponds to TRBD2 (7 bases). With 3 bases removed from V and 6 bases from J, the gap between germline ends came to 18 bases. This CDR3 has 15 amino acids. Germline V gene sequence: CDR1 MDHEN, CDR2 SYDVKM. In DNA, the CDR3 is TGTGCCAGCAGTTTTCGGGGGGCACAGATCTTCGAGCAGTACTTC. Its protein is CASSFRGAQIFEQYF.

The gene calls are TRBV5-1 and TRBJ2-5; TRBD1 might be the D (7 bases). This CDR3 contains 15 residues. Trimming removed 4 bases at V and 2 bases at J, with 15 bases between. Per the germline V gene, CDR1 is SGHRS and CDR2 is YFSETQ. The CDR3 loop is CASSPRDRYQETQYF. CDR3 nucleotides: TGCGCCAGCAGCCCGCGGGACAGATATCAAGAGACCCAGTACTTC.

The genes are TRBV6-5 and TRBJ1-1; 7 nucleotides match TRBD1. The ends lost 6 bases at V and 5 bases at J; junction bases unmatched: 6. The germline CDR1 and CDR2 sequences are MNHEY and SVGAGI. This CDR3 has 13 residues. The CDR3 DNA reads TGTGCCAGCAGGCGGGCACAGGGGACTGAAGCTTTCTTT. This encodes CASRRAQGTEAFF.

This chain connects TRBV2 to TRBJ1-3, with D tentatively TRBD1 (6 bases). Germline CDR1 is SNHLY and CDR2 is FYNNEI. Between the trimmed V and J ends, which lost 10 bases and 4 bases, there was a span of 17 bases. This CDR3 is 14 amino acids long. CDR3 nucleotides: TGTGCCACCAACGAACAGGGACCCGGAAACACCATATATTTT. Translating gives CATNEQGPGNTIYF.

The rearrangement uses TRBV29-1 and TRBJ2-3, with TRBD2 as a possible D gene (5 bases). The CDR3 has 13 residues. Per the germline V gene, CDR1 is SQVTM and CDR2 is ANQGSEA. V dropped 6 bases and J dropped 2 bases, with 12 bases sitting between them. In DNA, the CDR3 is TGCAGCGTCGAGAGGGAGCCCACAGATACGCAGTATTTT. This translates into CSVEREPTDTQYF.

The V gene is TRBV5-1, the J gene TRBJ2-1; unclear D gene. The CDR3 consists of 16 residues. Germline V gene lookup returns CDR1 SGHRS and CDR2 YFSETQ. V lost 5 bases to trimming and J lost 0 bases, with 15 bases between them. The DNA of the CDR3 is TGCGCCAGCAGGTTCTCCCCAGGTTACTCCTACAATGAGCAGTTCTTC. This codes for CASRFSPGYSYNEQFF.

About this clone itself: The identical CDR3 is also encoded by other nucleotide sequences in the sample. The rearrangement uses TRBV7-8 and TRBJ2-7; D unclear. Looked up from germline, CDR1 is SGHVS and CDR2 is FQNEAQ. V was pared by 2 bases and J by 4 bases, with 6 bases between. The CDR3 runs 12 residues. CDR3 protein: CASSLLPYEQYF. For the CDR3, the DNA is TGTGCCAGCAGCTTACTTCCGTACGAGCAGTACTTC.

The chain recombines TRBV15 with TRBJ1-2, with TRBD1 matching over 11 bases. Germline assignment: CDR1 LNHNV and CDR2 YYDKDF (reference sequence). The CDR3 consists of 17 residues. With 2 bases clipped from V and 5 bases from J, the junction kept 10 bases outside the gene matches. CDR3 nucleotides: TGTGCCACCAGCAGATCGGGACAGGGGGTCGGAGTGTATGGCTACACCTTC. As protein: CATSRSGQGVGVYGYTF.

The genes are TRBV5-1 and TRBJ2-7, with 9 bases aligning to TRBD1. The CDR3 loop spans 14 amino acids. The germline V gene has CDR1 SGHRS and CDR2 YFSETQ. The junction had 5 bases not matched to a gene; V was cut back by 0 bases and J by 7 bases. The CDR3 sequence: CASSLGQGTGEQYF. CDR3 sequence (DNA): TGCGCCAGCAGCTTGGGGCAGGGGACAGGGGAGCAGTACTTC.

The CDR3 protein is CASSLGGEGTGELFF. As DNA, the CDR3 is TGTGCCAGCAGCTTGGGCGGGGAAGGGACCGGGGAGCTGTTTTTT. The chain uses TRBV5-4 and TRBJ2-2; D is perhaps TRBD2 (6 bases). The CDR3 is made up of 15 amino acids. With 0 bases removed from V and 5 bases from J, the gap between germline ends came to 11 bases. Per the germline V gene, CDR1 is SGHNT and CDR2 is YYREEE (reference sequence).

The rearrangement joins TRBV10-1 to TRBJ2-3; the D gene is possibly TRBD2 (6 bases). This CDR3 is built from 16 residues. Per the germline V gene, CDR1 is WNHNN and CDR2 is SYGVQD (reference sequence). The germline V and J ends were trimmed by 2 bases and 2 bases, with 14 bases remaining between them. CDR3 in amino acids: CASSERLGVATDTQYF. The CDR3 DNA follows: TGCGCCAGCAGTGAGCGACTAGGGGTAGCCACAGATACGCAGTATTTT.

The chain is built from TRBV28 and TRBJ2-7, with 10 bases aligning to TRBD2. Germline CDR1 reads MDHEN; CDR2 reads SYDVKM. The CDR3 totals 16 residues. Trimming cost V 6 bases and J 2 bases; bases outside gene matches: 10. The DNA for the CDR3 is TGTGCCAGCAGCCCGGGACTAGCGCCGACCGCCTACGAGCAGTACTTC. Residues: CASSPGLAPTAYEQYF.

This clone has just a few counts. This chain joins TRBV7-2 and TRBJ1-3; D is unresolved. Germline-derived CDR1 and CDR2 are SGHTA and FQGNSA. V was trimmed by 2 bases and J by 4 bases, leaving 9 bases between them. The CDR3 runs 14 residues. CDR3 sequence (DNA): TGTGCCAGCAGCTTATCAAGAACAGGAAACACCATATATTTT. The encoded protein is CASSLSRTGNTIYF. Full variable domain (outside the CDR3, taken from reference TRBV7-2 and TRBJ1-3): GAGVSQSPSNKVTEKGKDVELRCDPISGHTALYWYRQSLGQGLEFLIYFQGNSAPDKSGLPSDRFSAERTGGSVSTLTIQRTQQEDSAVYLCASSLSRTGNTIYFGEGSWLTVV.

The chain couples TRBV6-1 to TRBJ1-2; 9 bases line up with TRBD1. The CDR3 is made up of 14 amino acids. Per the germline V gene, CDR1 is MNHNS and CDR2 is SASEGT. Trimming took 4 bases from V and 2 from J; bases not matched to a gene: 2. This chain's CDR3 is CASSAGTGNYGYTF. CDR3 nucleotides: TGTGCCAGCAGTGCAGGGACAGGGAACTATGGCTACACCTTC.

V is TRBV9 and J is TRBJ2-5; D unresolved. CDR1 and CDR2 (germline): SGDLS, YYNGEE. V was trimmed by 0 bases and J by 5 bases, leaving 8 bases between them. The CDR3 spans 13 residues. The CDR3 DNA reads as TGTGCCAGCAGCGTAGGGGCCAGGGAGACCCAGTACTTC. Protein: CASSVGARETQYF.

V gene TRBV5-5 combines with J gene TRBJ2-7; D is possibly TRBD1 (6 bases). CDR3 length equals 15 residues. Germline assignment: CDR1 SGHKS and CDR2 YYEKEE (reference sequence). Trimming took 4 bases from V and 0 from J, leaving 14 bases between them. DNA of the CDR3: TGTGCCAGCAGCAGAGAGGGGACACCCTCCTACGAGCAGTACTTC. Its translation is CASSREGTPSYEQYF.

This rearrangement joins TRBV11-2 to TRBJ2-7, with D tentatively TRBD1 (5 bases). The V end lost 2 bases, the J end lost 1 base, and 18 bases lay between the germline ends. This CDR3 region has 17 residues. The V gene's germline CDR1 is SGHAT and CDR2 FQNNGV. The CDR3 nucleotides read TGTGCCAGCAGCTTAAGGTTCAGGGCCTATGGATCCTACGAGCAGTACTTC. Amino acid sequence: CASSLRFRAYGSYEQYF.

The chain combines TRBV7-9 with TRBJ1-4, with D uncertain. V lost 1 base, J lost 8 bases, and 5 bases lay in between. There are 12 residues in the CDR3. CDR1 and CDR2 from the germline V gene are SEHNR and FQNEAQ (reference sequence). The CDR3 DNA sequence: TGTGCCAGCAGCTTAGGGGAAGAAAAACTGTTTTTT. Its protein is CASSLGEEKLFF.